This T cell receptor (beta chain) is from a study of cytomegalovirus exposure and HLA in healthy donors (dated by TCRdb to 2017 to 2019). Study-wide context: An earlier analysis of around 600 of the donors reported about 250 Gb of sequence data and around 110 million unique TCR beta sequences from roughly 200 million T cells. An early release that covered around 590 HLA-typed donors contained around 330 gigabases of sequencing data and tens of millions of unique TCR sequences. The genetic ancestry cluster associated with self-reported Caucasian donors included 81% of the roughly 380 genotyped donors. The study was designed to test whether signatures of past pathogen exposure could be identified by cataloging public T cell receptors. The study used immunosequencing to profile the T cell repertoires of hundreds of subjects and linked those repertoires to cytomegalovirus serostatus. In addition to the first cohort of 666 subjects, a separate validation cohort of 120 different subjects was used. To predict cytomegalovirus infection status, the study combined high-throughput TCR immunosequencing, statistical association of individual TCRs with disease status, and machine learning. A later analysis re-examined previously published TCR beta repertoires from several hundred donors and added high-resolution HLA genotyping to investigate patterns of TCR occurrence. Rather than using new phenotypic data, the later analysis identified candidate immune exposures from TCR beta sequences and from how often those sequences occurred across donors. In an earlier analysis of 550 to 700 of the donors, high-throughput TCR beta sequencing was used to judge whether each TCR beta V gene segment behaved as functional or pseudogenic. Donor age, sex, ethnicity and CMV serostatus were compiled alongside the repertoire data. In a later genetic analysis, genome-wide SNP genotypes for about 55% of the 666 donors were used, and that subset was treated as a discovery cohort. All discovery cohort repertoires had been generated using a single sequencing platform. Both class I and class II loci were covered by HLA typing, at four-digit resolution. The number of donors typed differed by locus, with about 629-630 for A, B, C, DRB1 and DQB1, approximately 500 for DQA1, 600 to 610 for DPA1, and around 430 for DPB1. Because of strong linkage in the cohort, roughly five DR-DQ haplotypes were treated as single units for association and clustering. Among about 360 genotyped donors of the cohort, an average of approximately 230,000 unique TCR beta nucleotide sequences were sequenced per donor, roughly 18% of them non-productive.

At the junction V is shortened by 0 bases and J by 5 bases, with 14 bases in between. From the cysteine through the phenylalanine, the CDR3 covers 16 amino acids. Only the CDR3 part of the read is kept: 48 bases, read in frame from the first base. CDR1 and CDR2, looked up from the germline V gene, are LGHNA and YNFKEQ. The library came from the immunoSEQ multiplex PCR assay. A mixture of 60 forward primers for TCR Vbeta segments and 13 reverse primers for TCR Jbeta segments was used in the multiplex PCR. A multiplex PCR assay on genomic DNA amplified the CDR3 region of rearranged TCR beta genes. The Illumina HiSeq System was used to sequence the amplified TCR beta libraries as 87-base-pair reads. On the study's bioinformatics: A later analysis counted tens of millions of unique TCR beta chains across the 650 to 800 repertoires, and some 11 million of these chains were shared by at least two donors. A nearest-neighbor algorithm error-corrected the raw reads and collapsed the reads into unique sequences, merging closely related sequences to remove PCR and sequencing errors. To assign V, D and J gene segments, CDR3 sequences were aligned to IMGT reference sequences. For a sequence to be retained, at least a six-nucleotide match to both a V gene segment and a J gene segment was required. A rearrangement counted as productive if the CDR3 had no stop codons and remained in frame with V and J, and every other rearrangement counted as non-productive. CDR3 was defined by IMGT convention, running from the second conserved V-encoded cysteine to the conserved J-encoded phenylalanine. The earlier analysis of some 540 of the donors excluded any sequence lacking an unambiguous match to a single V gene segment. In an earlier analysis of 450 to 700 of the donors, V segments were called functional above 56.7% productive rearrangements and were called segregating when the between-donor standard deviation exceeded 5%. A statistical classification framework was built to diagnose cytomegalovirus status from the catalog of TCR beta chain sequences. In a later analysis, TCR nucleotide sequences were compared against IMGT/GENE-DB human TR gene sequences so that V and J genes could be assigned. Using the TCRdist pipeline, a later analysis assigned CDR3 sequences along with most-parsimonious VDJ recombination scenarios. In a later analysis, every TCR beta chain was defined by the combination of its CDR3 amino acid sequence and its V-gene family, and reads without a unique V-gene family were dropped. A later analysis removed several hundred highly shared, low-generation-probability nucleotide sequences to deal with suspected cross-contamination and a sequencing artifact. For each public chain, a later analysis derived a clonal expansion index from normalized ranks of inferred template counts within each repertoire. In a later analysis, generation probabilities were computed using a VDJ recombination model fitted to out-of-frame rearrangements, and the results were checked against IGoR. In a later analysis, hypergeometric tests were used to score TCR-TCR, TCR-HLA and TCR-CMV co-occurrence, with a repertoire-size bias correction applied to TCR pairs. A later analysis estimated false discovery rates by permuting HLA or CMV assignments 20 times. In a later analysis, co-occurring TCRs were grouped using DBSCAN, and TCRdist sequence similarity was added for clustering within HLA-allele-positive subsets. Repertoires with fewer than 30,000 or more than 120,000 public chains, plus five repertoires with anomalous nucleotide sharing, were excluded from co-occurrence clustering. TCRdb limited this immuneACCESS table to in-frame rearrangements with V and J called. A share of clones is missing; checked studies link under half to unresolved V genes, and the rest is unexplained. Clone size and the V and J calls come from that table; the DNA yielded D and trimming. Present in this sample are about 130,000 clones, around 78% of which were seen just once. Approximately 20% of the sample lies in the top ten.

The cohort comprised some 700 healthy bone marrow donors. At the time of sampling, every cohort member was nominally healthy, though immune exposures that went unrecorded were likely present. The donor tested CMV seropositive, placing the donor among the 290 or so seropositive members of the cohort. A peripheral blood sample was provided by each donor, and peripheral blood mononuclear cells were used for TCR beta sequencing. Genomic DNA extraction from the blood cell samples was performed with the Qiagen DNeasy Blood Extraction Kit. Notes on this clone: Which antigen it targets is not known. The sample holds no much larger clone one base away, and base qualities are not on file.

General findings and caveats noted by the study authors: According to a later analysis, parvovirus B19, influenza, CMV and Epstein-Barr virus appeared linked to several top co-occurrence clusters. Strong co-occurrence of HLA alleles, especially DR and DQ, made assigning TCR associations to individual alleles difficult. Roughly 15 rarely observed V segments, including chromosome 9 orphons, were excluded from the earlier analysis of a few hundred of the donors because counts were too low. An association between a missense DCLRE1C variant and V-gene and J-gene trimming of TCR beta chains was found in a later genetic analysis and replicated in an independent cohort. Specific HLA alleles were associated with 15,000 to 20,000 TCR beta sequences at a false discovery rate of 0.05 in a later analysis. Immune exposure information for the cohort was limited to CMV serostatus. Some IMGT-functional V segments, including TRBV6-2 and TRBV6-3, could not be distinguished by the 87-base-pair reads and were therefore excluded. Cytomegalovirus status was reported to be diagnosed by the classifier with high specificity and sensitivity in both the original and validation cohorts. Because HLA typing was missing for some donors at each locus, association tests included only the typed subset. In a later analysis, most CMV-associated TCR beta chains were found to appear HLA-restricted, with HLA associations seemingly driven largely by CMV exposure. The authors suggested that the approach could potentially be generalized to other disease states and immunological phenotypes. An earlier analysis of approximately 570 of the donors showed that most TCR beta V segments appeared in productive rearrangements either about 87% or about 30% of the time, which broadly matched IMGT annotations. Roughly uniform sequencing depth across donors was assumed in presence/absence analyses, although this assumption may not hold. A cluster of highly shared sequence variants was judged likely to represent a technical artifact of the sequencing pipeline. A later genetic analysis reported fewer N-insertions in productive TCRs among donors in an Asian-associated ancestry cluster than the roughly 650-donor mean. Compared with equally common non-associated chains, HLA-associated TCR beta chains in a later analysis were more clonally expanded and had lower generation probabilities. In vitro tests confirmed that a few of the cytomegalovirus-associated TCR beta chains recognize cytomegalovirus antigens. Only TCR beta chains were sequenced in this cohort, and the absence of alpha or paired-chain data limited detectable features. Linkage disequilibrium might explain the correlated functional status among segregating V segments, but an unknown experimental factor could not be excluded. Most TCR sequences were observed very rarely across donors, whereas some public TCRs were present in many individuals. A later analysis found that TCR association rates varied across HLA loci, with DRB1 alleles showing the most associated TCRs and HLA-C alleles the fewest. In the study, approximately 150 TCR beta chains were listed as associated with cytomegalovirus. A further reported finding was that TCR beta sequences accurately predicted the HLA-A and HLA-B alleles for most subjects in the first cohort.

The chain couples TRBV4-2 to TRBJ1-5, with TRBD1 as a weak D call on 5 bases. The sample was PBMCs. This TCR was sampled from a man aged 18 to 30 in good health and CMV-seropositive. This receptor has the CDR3 CASSQEVGDYDQPQHF. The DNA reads TGTGCCAGCAGCCAAGAAGTAGGGGACTACGATCAGCCCCAGCATTTT.